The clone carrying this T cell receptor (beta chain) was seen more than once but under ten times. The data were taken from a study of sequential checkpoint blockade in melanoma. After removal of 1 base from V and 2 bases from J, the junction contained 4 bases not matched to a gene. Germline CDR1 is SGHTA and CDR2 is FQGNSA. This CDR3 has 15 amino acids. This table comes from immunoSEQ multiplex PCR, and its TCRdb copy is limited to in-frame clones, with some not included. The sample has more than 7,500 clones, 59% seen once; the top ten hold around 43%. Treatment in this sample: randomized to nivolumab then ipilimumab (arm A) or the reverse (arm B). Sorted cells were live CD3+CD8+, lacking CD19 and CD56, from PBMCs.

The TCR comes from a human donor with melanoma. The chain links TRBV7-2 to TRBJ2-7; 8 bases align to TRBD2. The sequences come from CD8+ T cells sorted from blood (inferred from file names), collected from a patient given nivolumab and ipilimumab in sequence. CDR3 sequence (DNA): TGTGCCAGCAGCTTAGATCCGGGGGGGACCTACGAGCAGTACTTC. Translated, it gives CASSLDPGGTYEQYF.